Listed below are T cell receptor beta chains from one sample, sequenced in a study of CD8+ T cells in alopecia areata. Data came from immunoSEQ multiplex PCR; TCRdb stores just in-frame clones and leaves some out. Counted here are roughly 220,000 clones, about two fifths occurring once; the ten biggest clones make up 0.48%. Sequenced here: CD4+ T cells sorted from blood, sampled at approximately week 30, from a patient treated with tofacitinib. The receptors derive from a human donor with alopecia areata. CDR3s include the opening cysteine and the closing phenylalanine or tryptophan. Fields, in order: clone size, J gene, V gene, D gene, CDR3 protein, CDR3 DNA. A D gene is named only where the DNA matches it firmly. The size of a clone is reported for some rows only, either as once, few or many, or as a class for expanded clones.

few TRBJ1-5 TRBV2 - CASSVRQAQGPQHF TGTGCCAGCAGTGTTAGACAGGCGCAGGGGCCCCAGCATTTT
once TRBJ1-5 TRBV29-1 TRBD1 CSVVTGDQPQHF TGCAGCGTTGTTACAGGGGATCAGCCCCAGCATTTT
few TRBJ1-2 TRBV6-6 - CASSITPGQNYGYTF TGTGCCAGCAGTATTACACCGGGACAAAACTATGGCTACACCTTC
few TRBJ2-3 TRBV2 TRBD1 CASSGDRGTDTQYF TGTGCCAGCAGCGGAGACAGGGGTACAGATACGCAGTATTTT
- TRBJ1-2 TRBV7-9 - CASALEGMGYGYTF TGTGCCAGCGCCTTGGAGGGGATGGGGTATGGCTACACCTTC
- TRBJ1-1 TRBV18 TRBD1 CASSKSRDRYMNTEAFF TGTGCCAGCTCAAAATCGAGGGACAGATACATGAACACTGAAGCTTTCTTT
- TRBJ1-1 TRBV29-1 - CSVVGQFNTEAFF TGCAGCGTTGTGGGCCAGTTTAACACTGAAGCTTTCTTT
- TRBJ2-1 TRBV20-1 - CSARGPNEQFF TGCAGTGCTAGAGGTCCCAATGAGCAGTTCTTC
few TRBJ2-1 TRBV29-1 TRBD2 CSVGLAGAMEQFF TGCAGCGTTGGGCTAGCGGGGGCCATGGAGCAGTTCTTC
- TRBJ2-1 TRBV6-1 TRBD2 CATHLLAGPYNEQFF TGTGCCACCCACCTATTAGCGGGCCCCTACAATGAGCAGTTCTTC
- TRBJ1-2 TRBV7-8 TRBD1 CASSFGTGGPEYGYTF TGTGCCAGCAGCTTCGGGACAGGGGGCCCGGAATATGGCTACACCTTC
- TRBJ2-6 TRBV19 - CASRNSGANVLTF TGTGCCAGTAGAAACTCTGGGGCCAACGTCCTGACTTTC
few TRBJ1-2 TRBV29-1 TRBD1 CSVGQGELSF TGCAGCGTAGGACAGGGCGAACTCTCGTTC
- TRBJ2-7 TRBV5-1 TRBD1 CASSLATGGSYEQYF TGCGCCAGCAGCTTGGCCACAGGGGGCTCCTACGAGCAGTACTTC
- TRBJ1-5 TRBV30 TRBD1 CAWSRDRDGSQPQHF TGTGCCTGGAGTAGGGACAGGGACGGTTCTCAGCCCCAGCATTTT
- TRBJ2-7 TRBV6-6 - CASSYSNREQYF TGTGCCAGCAGTTACTCGAACCGGGAGCAGTACTTC
- TRBJ1-1 TRBV5-6 TRBD1 CASSSWTGPNTEAFF TGTGCCAGCAGCTCCTGGACAGGGCCGAACACTGAAGCTTTCTTT
few TRBJ1-2 TRBV18 TRBD1 CASSRDSDNYGYTF TGTGCCAGCTCACGGGACAGTGATAACTATGGCTACACCTTC
once TRBJ2-1 TRBV12-5 - CASGTLEQFF TGTGCTAGTGGTACGCTTGAGCAGTTCTTC
- TRBJ1-5 TRBV2 - CASCPERYQPQHF TGTGCCAGCTGTCCAGAGCGATATCAGCCCCAGCATTTT
- TRBJ2-7 TRBV25-1 - CASSDGLAGGEQYF TGTGCCAGCAGTGATGGCCTAGCTGGGGGCGAGCAGTACTTC
few TRBJ2-3 TRBV5-8 - CASSSGQIGDTQYF TGTGCCAGCAGCTCGGGACAAATTGGGGATACGCAGTATTTT
few TRBJ1-6 TRBV9 - CASSAHSDYSPLHF TGTGCCAGCAGTGCCCACAGTGACTATTCACCCCTCCACTTT
- TRBJ1-2 TRBV6-1 - CASSATYMGGYTF TGTGCCAGCAGCGCGACATATATGGGAGGCTACACCTTC
few TRBJ2-5 TRBV7-9 - CASSPSEGPQETQYF TGTGCCAGCAGCCCCTCTGAAGGTCCCCAAGAGACCCAGTACTTC
- TRBJ1-3 TRBV9 - CASSPEVGNTIYF TGTGCCAGCAGCCCCGAGGTCGGAAACACCATATATTTT
- TRBJ1-6 TRBV6-5 - CASSYYKGTYNSPLHF TGTGCCAGCAGTTACTACAAGGGGACCTATAATTCACCCCTCCACTTT
- TRBJ1-2 TRBV25-1 - CASSEFKLRDGYTF TGTGCCAGCAGTGAATTTAAATTGAGGGATGGCTACACCTTC
- TRBJ2-5 TRBV19 - CASSTDSSGVEETQYF TGTGCCAGTAGTACGGACTCCTCAGGAGTAGAAGAGACCCAGTACTTC
- TRBJ2-7 TRBV15 - CATSPTPLETYEQYF TGTGCCACCAGCCCTACCCCACTGGAAACCTACGAGCAGTACTTC
- TRBJ1-6 TRBV27 TRBD1 CASSPRTGDSPLHF TGTGCCAGCAGTCCCCGGACAGGGGATTCCCCCCTCCACTTT
- TRBJ2-7 TRBV20-1 - CSASAGHEQYF TGCAGTGCTAGCGCCGGGCACGAGCAGTACTTC
- TRBJ1-1 TRBV7-9 TRBD1 CASSLDRGVTEAFF TGTGCCAGCAGCTTGGACAGGGGGGTCACTGAAGCTTTCTTT
- TRBJ1-4 TRBV16 - CASSQSREKLFF TGTGCCAGCAGCCAATCGCGCGAAAAACTGTTTTTT
- TRBJ2-7 TRBV6-1 - CASTPGDGYEQYF TGTGCCAGCACCCCGGGGGACGGATACGAGCAGTACTTC
few TRBJ1-1 TRBV30 - CAWSVRARAFF TGTGCCTGGAGTGTAAGGGCCCGCGCTTTCTTT
- TRBJ2-1 TRBV29-1 - CSVGLESEQFF TGCAGCGTTGGGCTAGAAAGTGAGCAGTTCTTC
medium-sized TRBJ2-1 TRBV27 - CASSLSGREQFF TGTGCCAGCAGTTTAAGCGGGCGTGAGCAGTTCTTC
- TRBJ1-2 TRBV25-1 - CASSDPSVAIYGYTF TGTGCCAGCAGTGACCCCAGTGTAGCGATCTATGGCTACACCTTC
- TRBJ1-1 TRBV29-1 - CSVVATGGREAFF TGCAGCGTTGTGGCGACCGGGGGACGTGAAGCTTTCTTT
- TRBJ1-1 TRBV2 TRBD1 CASRRQGSVVTEAFF TGTGCCAGCAGGCGACAGGGGTCAGTAGTCACTGAAGCTTTCTTT
once TRBJ2-7 TRBV9 TRBD1 CASSVGLGQSSYEQYF TGTGCCAGCAGCGTAGGATTGGGACAGTCGTCCTACGAGCAGTACTTC
few TRBJ2-1 TRBV19 - CASSMNGIGVNEQFF TGTGCCAGTAGTATGAACGGGATTGGGGTTAATGAGCAGTTCTTC
- TRBJ1-2 TRBV30 TRBD1 CAWGGTGSIAF TGTGCCTGGGGAGGGACAGGGTCCATCGCCTTC
- TRBJ2-7 TRBV4-1 TRBD1 CASSPARGEQYF TGCGCCAGCAGTCCGGCCAGGGGGGAGCAGTACTTC
- TRBJ1-2 TRBV7-6 - CASSSHDSTNYGYTF TGTGCCAGCAGCTCCCACGACAGTACTAACTATGGCTACACCTTC
few TRBJ1-5 TRBV19 - CASSMGGSNQPQHF TGTGCCAGTAGTATGGGGGGCAGCAATCAGCCCCAGCATTTT
- TRBJ2-7 TRBV11-2 - CASRPVRGAGNEQYF TGTGCCAGCAGACCGGTAAGGGGGGCAGGCAACGAGCAGTACTTC
- TRBJ1-2 TRBV7-9 - CASSVGGNYGYTF TGTGCCAGCAGCGTCGGGGGTAACTATGGCTACACCTTC